Sequencing of this T cell receptor beta chain was carried out in a study of monozygotic twins with cystic fibrosis. Study observations and caveats: J usage was most co-twin-similar in 8 of 16 pairs, V in 13. Monozygotic CF twin pairs shared significantly more nucleotide-identical clonotypes than unrelated CF individuals did. Median Simpson clonality of 0.0095 suggested naive T cells predominated.

J lost 3 bases, V lost 4 bases, and 9 bases had no gene match. Per the germline V gene, CDR1 is SGHRS and CDR2 is YFSETQ. The CDR3 spans 16 residues. On this clone itself: The antigen remains unidentified.

Profiling relied on immunoSEQ multiplex PCR, and the TCRdb table lists in-frame clones only, not all of them. The table includes 20,000 to 30,000 clones, approximately 96% detected once. The source material was blood. The chain employs TRBV5-1 and TRBJ2-3, with 9 nucleotides matching TRBD1. The receptor was isolated from a girl aged 2 to 10 with cystic fibrosis. DNA for the CDR3: TGCGCCAGCAGCCCGGGGACAGGGCATGAGACAGATACGCAGTATTTT. Its translation is CASSPGTGHETDTQYF.